This T cell receptor beta chain derives from a study of blood T cell repertoires in COVID-19. Study at large: Both acute and convalescent COVID-19 samples were obtained from the United States, Italy and Spain. Sources were T cells, B-cell-depleted T cells, or PBMCs; the material itself was cDNA or gDNA.

Only in-frame clones appear in the TCRdb table, and some are missing; sequencing was by immunoSEQ multiplex PCR. This sample carries 65,000 to 80,000 clones, about 88% of them seen once, and the ten largest clones take just over 9%. The sequencing input was peripheral blood. This TCR derives from a human donor in a cohort sampled during active COVID-19.

The CDR3 nucleotides are TGCAGCGTGGGAAGGACTAGCGGGAGGGTCAATGAGCAGTTCTTC. This translates into CSVGRTSGRVNEQFF. V and J are TRBV29-1 and TRBJ2-1; 15 positions agree with TRBD2. This CDR3 has 15 residues. Germline V gene data show CDR1 as SQVTM and CDR2 as ANQGSEA. Losses at the gene ends were 6 bases for V and 6 bases for J; bases not matched to a gene: 6.